These T cell receptor beta chains were read from a single sample in a study of TIL therapy for anti-PD-1-resistant metastatic lung cancer. Using immunoSEQ multiplex PCR, the repertoire was profiled, and TCRdb retains in-frame clones only, with some absent. The sample has about 60,000 clones; 80% to 90% are singletons. Specimen: blood, collected at baseline. Receptors originate from a person between 25 and 79 years old with non-small cell lung cancer. The CDR3 runs from the conserved cysteine through the conserved F or W. The D gene is left open where the match is weak. Clone size is stated in some rows and not others, as once, few, many or a class when expanded.

d_call j_call v_call clone_size cdr3_nt cdr3_aa
NA TRBJ2-7 TRBV6-5 NA TGTGCCAGCAACCCTCAAGAGGCGTCCTACGAGCAGTACTTC CASNPQEASYEQYF
NA TRBJ2-7 TRBV9 NA TGTGCCAGCAGCCAGGGAATGGGGTACGAGCAGTACTTC CASSQGMGYEQYF
TRBD2 TRBJ2-2 TRBV3-1/TRBV3-2 NA TGTGCCAGCAGCCAAGATATCCGGGGCGGGGGGACCGGGGAGCTGTTTTTT CASSQDIRGGGTGELFF
NA TRBJ2-3 TRBV25-1 NA TGTGCCAGCAGTGAAACCGGAGCGGGCACAGATACGCAGTATTTT CASSETGAGTDTQYF
NA TRBJ1-3 TRBV6-5 NA TGTGCCAGCACCGGGGGGTCATACTCTGGAAACACCATATATTTT CASTGGSYSGNTIYF
NA TRBJ1-3 TRBV27 NA TGTGCCAGCAGTGAGCGACCGACAGTGTCTGGAAACACCATATATTTT CASSERPTVSGNTIYF
TRBD1 TRBJ2-1 TRBV28 NA TGTGCCAGCAGTCTCCGGGACAGACACTACAATGAGCAGTTCTTC CASSLRDRHYNEQFF
NA TRBJ1-1 TRBV7-9 NA TGTGCCAGCAGCTTCGGACAGATGAACACTGAAGCTTTCTTT CASSFGQMNTEAFF
NA TRBJ1-5 TRBV19 NA TGTGCCAGTATCCCTGCCGGGGGCAGCAATCAGCCCCAGCATTTT CASIPAGGSNQPQHF
TRBD2 TRBJ2-3 TRBV10-2 NA TGCGCCAGCAGTGGGAAACCTTCTAGCGGGGGAAGGACAGATACGCAGTATTTT CASSGKPSSGGRTDTQYF
NA TRBJ1-1 TRBV7-9 once TGTGCCAGCAGCTTAATAGGGGACACTGAAGCTTTCTTT CASSLIGDTEAFF
TRBD1 TRBJ1-2 TRBV5-1 NA TGCGCCAGCAGAAACAGGGGTTCGGACTATGGCTACACCTTC CASRNRGSDYGYTF
TRBD1 TRBJ1-2 TRBV6-6 once TGTGCCAGCCTTTCGGGACAGAACTATGGCTACACCTTC CASLSGQNYGYTF
NA TRBJ1-2 TRBV19 NA TGTGCCAGTACCGGGGGGACGGTTCGTAACTATGGCTACACCTTC CASTGGTVRNYGYTF
NA TRBJ2-3 TRBV11-2 NA TGTGCCAGCAGCTTGACACTAGCTGGGTCAACGCAGTATTTT CASSLTLAGSTQYF
TRBD1 TRBJ2-7 TRBV6-2/TRBV6-3 NA TGTGCCAGCAGTTACCCGAAGGACAGGACCAGCTACGAGCAGTACTTC CASSYPKDRTSYEQYF
NA TRBJ2-7 TRBV14 NA TGTGCCAGCAGCAGGAGCTCCTACGAGCAGTACTTC CASSRSSYEQYF
TRBD1 TRBJ2-5 TRBV9 NA TGTGCCAGCAGCGTGGAAACAGGGGGCCCGGAGACCCAGTACTTC CASSVETGGPETQYF
TRBD2 TRBJ2-1 TRBV15 once TGTGCCACCAGCAGAGGGATAGCGGGAGGGCCCTACAATGAGCAGTTCTTC CATSRGIAGGPYNEQFF
TRBD1 TRBJ2-7 TRBV10-3 NA TGTGCCATCACCCGCGGACAGGGGGCGTGGGAGCAGTACTTC CAITRGQGAWEQYF
TRBD1 TRBJ2-3 TRBV6-4 NA TGTGCCAGCAGTGCCGACAGGGACAGCACAGATACGCAGTATTTT CASSADRDSTDTQYF
TRBD1 TRBJ1-3 TRBV11-2 NA TGTGCCAGCAGCCCCCGCAGGGGGGCGGAAGGAAACACCATATATTTT CASSPRRGAEGNTIYF
NA TRBJ2-4 TRBV19 NA TGTGCCGTTCAGGGGAGCACCAAAAACATTCAGTACTTC CAVQGSTKNIQYF
NA TRBJ1-2 TRBV5-6 NA TGTGCCAGCAGCTTGACGGCGGGGTATGGCTACACCTTC CASSLTAGYGYTF
NA TRBJ2-2 TRBV5-1 NA TGCGCCAGCATCCCAGCGGGGAACACCGGGGAGCTGTTTTTT CASIPAGNTGELFF
NA TRBJ1-5 TRBV7-9 NA TGTGCCAGCAGCTTATACCAAGTGTCGGGCAATCAGCCCCAGCATTTT CASSLYQVSGNQPQHF
TRBD2 TRBJ2-3 TRBV19 NA TGTGCCAGTAGCACGCGGGGGGCCAGGGGCACAGATACGCAGTATTTT CASSTRGARGTDTQYF
NA TRBJ1-1 TRBV3-1/TRBV3-2 few TGTGCCAGCAGCTGGGAGAAGCAAGCTTTCTTT CASSWEKQAFF
NA TRBJ2-5 TRBV6-1 NA TGTGCCAGCAGTGACCGGGTGACCCAGTACTTC CASSDRVTQYF
TRBD1 TRBJ1-6 TRBV19 NA TGTGCCAGTAGTGGGACAGGGTCTATGTTAATTGGTTCACCCCTCCACTTT CASSGTGSMLIGSPLHF
TRBD1 TRBJ1-2 TRBV6-6 NA TGTGCCAGCAGTAACTTGGACAGGGGTAACTATGGCTACACCTTC CASSNLDRGNYGYTF
TRBD2 TRBJ2-1 TRBV19 NA TGTGCCAGTAGGCTACGGGAGGGCCTTGAGCAGTTCTTC CASRLREGLEQFF
NA TRBJ1-5 TRBV19 NA TGTGCCAGTAGTATCGCGGGTTACAATCAGCCCCAGCATTTT CASSIAGYNQPQHF
NA TRBJ1-2 TRBV4-1 NA TGCGCCAGCAGCCAAGTGCAAGGTTACGTTGATAACTATGGCTACACCTTC CASSQVQGYVDNYGYTF
NA TRBJ2-7 TRBV7-6 NA TGTGCCAGCAGCCGAGGGGACGCCTACTCCTACGAGCAGTACTTC CASSRGDAYSYEQYF
NA TRBJ1-2 TRBV18 NA TGTGCCAGCTCGCCCTCCGCAGGTCGTGATGGCTACACCTTC CASSPSAGRDGYTF
NA TRBJ1-5 TRBV19 once TGTGCCAGTAGTACAACGGAATATTATCAGCCCCAGCATTTT CASSTTEYYQPQHF
TRBD2 TRBJ2-3 TRBV5-1 NA TGCGCCAGCAGCTTGACTAGCGGGAGAGATACGCAGTATTTT CASSLTSGRDTQYF
NA TRBJ2-7 TRBV7-9 NA TGTGCCAGCAGCTTAGATTTCAGTACAGGCGAGCAGTACTTC CASSLDFSTGEQYF
NA TRBJ1-2 TRBV9 NA TGTGCCAGCAGCGTAGGAGGGGGGACGATTCGCTACACCTTC CASSVGGGTIRYTF
NA TRBJ1-5 TRBV27 NA TGTGCCAGCAGGAGAGCCCAGCATTTT CASRRAQHF